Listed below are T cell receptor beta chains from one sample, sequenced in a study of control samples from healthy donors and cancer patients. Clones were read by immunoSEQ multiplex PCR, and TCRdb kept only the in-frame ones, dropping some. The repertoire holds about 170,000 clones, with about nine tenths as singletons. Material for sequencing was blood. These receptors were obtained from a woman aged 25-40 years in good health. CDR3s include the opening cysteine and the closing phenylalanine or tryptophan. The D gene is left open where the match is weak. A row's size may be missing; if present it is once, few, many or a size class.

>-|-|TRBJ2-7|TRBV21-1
CASSKKSGADPSGIYEQYF
TGTGCCAGCAGCAAAAAATCAGGGGCGGATCCTAGCGGGATTTACGAGCAGTACTTC
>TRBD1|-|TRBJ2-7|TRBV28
CASSLPGTGRNEQYF
TGTGCCAGCAGTTTACCCGGGACAGGGCGAAACGAGCAGTACTTC
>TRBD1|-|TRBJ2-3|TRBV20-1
CSASHGQDLTDTQYF
TGCAGTGCTAGTCATGGACAGGACCTCACAGATACGCAGTATTTT
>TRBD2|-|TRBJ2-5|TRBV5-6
CASSPKLAGAETQYF
TGTGCCAGCAGCCCCAAACTAGCGGGGGCAGAGACCCAGTACTTC
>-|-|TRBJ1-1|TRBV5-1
CASSLGGEAFF
TGCGCCAGCAGCTTGGGTGGGGAGGCTTTCTTT
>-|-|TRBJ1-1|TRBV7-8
CASSLGTVRNTEAFF
TGTGCCAGCAGCTTGGGTACTGTTAGGAACACTGAAGCTTTCTTT
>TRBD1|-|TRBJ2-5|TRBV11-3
CASSPGTGTETQYF
TGTGCCAGCAGCCCCGGGACAGGGACAGAGACCCAGTACTTC
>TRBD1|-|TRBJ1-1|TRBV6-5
CASSYRQGPTEAFF
TGTGCCAGCAGTTACCGACAGGGCCCCACTGAAGCTTTCTTT
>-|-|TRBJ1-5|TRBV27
CASSLLSGVNQPQHF
TGTGCCAGCAGTTTATTGTCAGGGGTCAATCAGCCCCAGCATTTT
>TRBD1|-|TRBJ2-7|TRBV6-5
CASRPPGQGSEQYF
TGTGCCAGCAGACCTCCGGGACAGGGCTCCGAGCAGTACTTC
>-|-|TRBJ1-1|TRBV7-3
CASSLNREVTEAFF
TGTGCCAGCAGCTTAAACAGGGAGGTCACTGAAGCTTTCTTT
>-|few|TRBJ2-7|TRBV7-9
CASSSGQGGEQYF
TGTGCCAGCAGCTCCGGACAGGGAGGGGAGCAGTACTTC
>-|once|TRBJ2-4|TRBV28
CASGTGSWIQYF
TGTGCCAGCGGGACGGGGTCCTGGATTCAGTACTTC
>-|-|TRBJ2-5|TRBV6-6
CASSYRLGGETQYF
TGTGCCAGCAGTTACAGACTAGGGGGGGAGACCCAGTACTTC
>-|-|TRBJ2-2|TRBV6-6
CASSYTLRGNTGELFF
TGTGCCAGCAGTTACACCCTCAGGGGGAACACCGGGGAGCTGTTTTTT
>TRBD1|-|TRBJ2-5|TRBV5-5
CASSQGQGETQYF
TGTGCCAGCAGCCAGGGACAGGGAGAGACCCAGTACTTC
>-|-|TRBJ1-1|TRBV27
CASSTTVNTEAFF
TGTGCCAGCAGTACGACAGTGAACACTGAAGCTTTCTTT
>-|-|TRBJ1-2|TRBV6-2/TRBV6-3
CASSYRDYGYTF
TGTGCCAGCAGTTACAGGGACTATGGCTACACCTTC
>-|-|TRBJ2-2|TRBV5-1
CASSFGGAIGELFF
TGCGCCAGCAGCTTCGGGGGCGCGATCGGGGAGCTGTTTTTT
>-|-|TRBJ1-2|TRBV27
CASSPPGTYGYTF
TGTGCCAGCTCCCCCCCAGGGACCTATGGCTACACCTTC
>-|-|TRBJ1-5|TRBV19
CASSLRDTRNQPQHF
TGTGCCAGTAGTCTCCGGGACACCCGCAATCAGCCCCAGCATTTT
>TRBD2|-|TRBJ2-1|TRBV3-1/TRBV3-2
CASSQALAGYNEQFF
TGTGCCAGCAGCCAAGCCCTAGCGGGCTACAATGAGCAGTTCTTC
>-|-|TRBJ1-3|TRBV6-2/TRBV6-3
CASSLGGNTIYF
TGTGCCAGCAGTTTAGGGGGAAACACCATATATTTT
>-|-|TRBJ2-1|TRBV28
CASSLSDGRTGEQFF
TGTGCCAGCAGTTTATCCGACGGCCGGACGGGTGAGCAGTTCTTC
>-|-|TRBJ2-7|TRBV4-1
CASSQASEQYF
TGCGCCAGCAGCCAAGCGTCCGAGCAGTACTTC